The 28 T cell receptor beta chains below all came from one sample that was sequenced in a study of control samples from healthy donors and cancer patients. TCRdb keeps only in-frame clones here, not all; method: immunoSEQ multiplex PCR. The sample contains about 150,000 clones, just under 95% of which appear only once. The sequenced material came from blood. The receptors here all came from a man between 35 and 55 years old in good health.

The V gene is TRBV2, the J gene TRBJ2-7, with 11 bases lining up with TRBD2. The length of the CDR3 is 14 residues. V shed 5 bases and J 4 bases; nucleotides not matched to a gene: 4. Germline assignment: CDR1 SNHLY and CDR2 FYNNEI. The CDR3, as DNA: TGTGCCAGCAGTTTACTAGCGGGGGTATACGAGCAGTACTTC. Translated: CASSLLAGVYEQYF.

The gene calls are TRBV4-3 and TRBJ1-2; 7 bases agree with TRBD1. The CDR3 sequence is 15 residues long. V gave up 1 base and J gave up 3 bases; unmatched junction bases: 5. Germline CDR1 and CDR2: LGHNA and YSLEER. CDR3 DNA: TGCGCCAGCAGCCAAGGGCACCAGGGGGACTATGGCTACACCTTC. Its protein product is CASSQGHQGDYGYTF.

This sequence joins TRBV6-5 and TRBJ1-2; tentative D call: TRBD1 (6 bases). The CDR3 is made up of 14 amino acids. V was pared by 0 bases and J by 8 bases, with 13 bases between. CDR1 is MNHEY, CDR2 SVGAGI, per germline. CDR3 bases: TGTGCCAGCAGTTACTCGGGTACAGGGAGGGGCTACACCTTC. Its protein is CASSYSGTGRGYTF.

This clone was seen a single time. The rearrangement joins TRBV6-6 to TRBJ1-1; D uncertain. V lost 2 bases and J lost 5, with 6 bases in between. This CDR3 has 12 amino acids. Germline assignment: CDR1 MNHNY and CDR2 SVGAGI (reference sequence). The CDR3 coding sequence is TGTGCCAGCAGTTACGGCGGGACTGAAGCTTTCTTT. Its protein is CASSYGGTEAFF.

V is TRBV5-4 and J is TRBJ1-2; D perhaps matches TRBD1 (6 bases). The CDR3 extends over 13 amino acids. Germline V gene sequence: CDR1 SGHNT, CDR2 YYREEE (reference sequence). The germline V and J ends were trimmed by 2 bases and 8 bases, with 13 bases remaining between them. CDR3 sequence (DNA): TGTGCCAGCAGCTTAGGACAGCCCGGCGGCTACACCTTC. Protein: CASSLGQPGGYTF.

This chain connects TRBV27 to TRBJ2-5; 8 nucleotides align to TRBD2. V dropped 6 bases and J dropped 4; count of bases not matched to a gene: 10. The germline CDR1 and CDR2 sequences are MNHEY and SMNVEV (reference sequence). The CDR3 extends over 15 amino acids. CDR3 sequence reads: CASSPRGGWAETQYF. The DNA of the CDR3 is TGTGCCAGCAGCCCCCGGGGGGGGTGGGCAGAGACCCAGTACTTC.

The rearrangement links TRBV11-2 to TRBJ1-6; D uncertain. Trimming removed 6 bases at V and 6 bases at J, with 12 bases between. Germline assignment: CDR1 SGHAT and CDR2 FQNNGV. The CDR3 runs to 14 residues. This CDR3 is CASSLRVSNSPLHF. As DNA, the CDR3 is TGTGCCAGCAGTTTGAGGGTTTCTAATTCACCCCTCCACTTT. The complete variable domain, with remaining parts taken from reference TRBV11-2 and TRBJ1-6, reads EAGVAQSPRYKIIEKRQSVAFWCNPISGHATLYWYQQILGQGPKLLIQFQNNGVVDDSQLPKDRFSAERLKGVDSTLKIQPAKLEDSAVYLCASSLRVSNSPLHFGNGTRLTVT.

This chain connects TRBV9 to TRBJ2-2; TRBD2 agrees at 11 bases. Germline CDR1 is SGDLS and CDR2 is YYNGEE. The CDR3 loop spans 17 amino acids. Trimming took 0 bases from V and 5 from J; bases not matched to a gene: 6. The CDR3 reads CASSVGLAGRGTGELFF. CDR3 DNA: TGTGCCAGCAGCGTAGGACTAGCGGGGCGAGGAACCGGGGAGCTGTTTTTT.

The chain links TRBV6-5 to TRBJ1-2, with TRBD1 matching over 12 bases. The CDR3 covers 16 residues. V shed 4 bases and J 8 bases; nucleotides not matched to a gene: 11. Per germline, CDR1 MNHEY and CDR2 SVGAGI. The CDR3 loop reads CASSSLAGTGGEGYTF. The CDR3, as DNA: TGTGCCAGCAGTTCCCTAGCCGGGACAGGGGGCGAAGGCTACACCTTC.

J is TRBJ2-7 and V is TRBV13; 11 bases align to TRBD1. This CDR3 spans 15 amino acids. J lost 6 bases, V lost 0 bases, and 4 bases had no gene match. From germline, CDR1 is PRHDT and CDR2 FYEKMQ (reference sequence). In DNA form, the CDR3 reads TGTGCCAGCAGCTTAGGCTCGGGACAGGGGGGCGAGCAGTACTTC. It encodes CASSLGSGQGGEQYF.

The V and J genes are TRBV13 and TRBJ1-3, with 7 bases lining up with TRBD1. The J segment lost 14 bases and the V segment lost 1 base, leaving 23 bases of the junction unmatched. Germline loops: CDR1 PRHDT, CDR2 FYEKMQ (reference sequence). This CDR3 region has 18 residues. This CDR3 reads CASSLAQGQLLYSTKLYF. The CDR3, as DNA: TGTGCCAGCAGCTTAGCCCAGGGACAGCTCCTTTACTCCACTAAACTATATTTT. Supplemented by reference TRBV13 and TRBJ1-3, the full variable domain reads AAGVIQSPRHLIKEKRETATLKCYPIPRHDTVYWYQQGPGQDPQFLISFYEKMQSDKGSIPDRFSAQQFSDYHSELNMSSLELGDSALYFCASSLAQGQLLYSTKLYFGEGSWLTVV.

The rearrangement links TRBV7-2 to TRBJ1-2; 7 bases map to TRBD1. This CDR3 contains 13 residues. V lost 6 bases to trimming and J lost 3 bases; unmatched junction nucleotides: 4. Germline CDR1 is SGHTA and CDR2 is FQGNSA. Here the CDR3 DNA reads TGTGCCAGCAGGAACAGGGGTGACTATGGCTACACCTTC. Translating gives CASRNRGDYGYTF.

This clone occurred a few times. The chain couples TRBV13 to TRBJ2-2, with D perhaps TRBD1 (5 bases). V lost 3 bases and J 8 bases, leaving 7 bases between the germline ends. Germline V gene sequence: CDR1 PRHDT, CDR2 FYEKMQ (reference sequence). The CDR3 sequence is 12 residues long. The CDR3 DNA follows: TGTGCCAGCAGCTTCAGGGTAGGGGAGCTGTTTTTT. Translated: CASSFRVGELFF.

The chain recombines TRBV24-1 with TRBJ1-3; D is uncertain. Germline V lookup: CDR1 KGHDR, CDR2 SFDVKD. CDR3 length equals 14 residues. Trimming left V 4 bases short and J 3 bases short, with 9 bases between. The CDR3 coding sequence is TGTGCCACCAGTGAAGGCCTGGTTGGAAACACCATATATTTT. Its protein is CATSEGLVGNTIYF.

This chain links TRBV6-5 with TRBJ1-6; D is uncertain. The V end was cut by 0 bases, the J end by 8 bases, with 8 bases between. The CDR3 totals 14 residues. Germline V gives CDR1 MNHEY, CDR2 SVGAGI. CDR3 amino acids: CASSYSFKDSPLHF. The CDR3 nucleotides read TGTGCCAGCAGTTACTCCTTCAAGGATTCACCCCTCCACTTT.

Only a few counts were recorded for this clone. The chain has TRBV7-2 and TRBJ1-6; 7 bases are a match to TRBD1. CDR1 is SGHTA, CDR2 FQGNSA, per germline. The CDR3 consists of 13 residues. Unmatched junction bases numbered 5, after V lost 5 bases and J lost 10 bases. Here the CDR3 reads CASSRDRESPLHF. The DNA for the CDR3 is TGTGCCAGCAGCCGAGACAGGGAATCACCCCTCCACTTT.

V gene TRBV5-1 combines with J gene TRBJ2-7; TRBD2 aligns across 8 bases. The CDR3 is 18 amino acids. The V segment lost 4 bases and the J segment 0 bases; nucleotides outside the gene matches: 15. Germline V gene sequence: CDR1 SGHRS, CDR2 YFSETQ. This CDR3 reads CASSPRGGRGSFSYEQYF. For the CDR3, the DNA is TGCGCCAGCAGCCCCCGGGGGGGGCGGGGGTCTTTCTCCTACGAGCAGTACTTC.

This chain joins TRBV5-1 and TRBJ1-4; D unresolved. CDR1 is SGHRS and CDR2 is YFSETQ in the germline V gene. This CDR3 is 15 amino acids long. The V end was cut by 0 bases, the J end by 1 base, with 7 bases between. The CDR3 here is CASSLEIGTNEKLFF. CDR3 bases: TGCGCCAGCAGCTTGGAGATCGGAACTAATGAAAAACTGTTTTTT.

The chain is built from TRBV18 and TRBJ1-2, with D perhaps TRBD1 (5 bases). CDR1 and CDR2 from the germline V gene are KGHSH and LQKENI. This CDR3 comprises 16 residues. The V gene lost 2 bases and the J gene lost 7 bases, with 20 bases spanning the gap. DNA of the CDR3: TGTGCCAGCTCACCAAGTTTCGACAGCCTTATAGGTGGCTACACCTTC. This translates into CASSPSFDSLIGGYTF. Variable domain in full (rest from reference TRBV18 and TRBJ1-2): NAGVMQNPRHLVRRRGQEARLRCSPMKGHSHVYWYRQLPEEGLKFMVYLQKENIIDESGMPKERFSAEFPKEGPSILRIQQVVRGDSAAYFCASSPSFDSLIGGYTFGSGTRLTVV.

Concerning this clone itself: The sample contains more than one DNA sequence encoding this CDR3. The genes are TRBV4-1 and TRBJ2-3; D is unresolved. The CDR3 spans 14 residues. V was pared by 1 base and J by 2 bases, with 7 bases between. The germline CDR1 and CDR2 sequences are MGHRA and YSYEKL. As DNA, the CDR3 is TGCGCCAGCAGCCAAGGGCGGTCCACAGATACGCAGTATTTT. Amino acids: CASSQGRSTDTQYF.

The J gene is TRBJ2-2, the V gene TRBV5-1, with 8 bases aligning to TRBD1. The V gene end was trimmed by 2 bases and the J gene end by 3 bases; junction bases not matched to a gene: 15. Germline V gene lookup returns CDR1 SGHRS and CDR2 YFSETQ. CDR3 length: 19 residues. The CDR3 DNA reads TGCGCCAGCAGCTTATATTGGCAGGGGGCGCTCGGGGACACCGGGGAGCTGTTTTTT. Amino acids: CASSLYWQGALGDTGELFF.

This clone was picked up one time. The chain carries TRBV2 and TRBJ1-3, with D maybe TRBD1 (6 bases). Trimming removed 4 bases at V and 1 base at J, with 11 bases between. From germline, CDR1 is SNHLY and CDR2 FYNNEI. This CDR3 comprises 15 residues. DNA of the CDR3: TGTGCCAGCAGTGGGCGGGGGCATTCTGGAAACACCATATATTTT. Translation gives CASSGRGHSGNTIYF.

This clone was detected only once. This chain links TRBV18 with TRBJ1-3; D is possibly TRBD1 (6 bases). V was cut by 2 bases and J by 2 bases, with 7 bases left in between. Germline CDR1 is KGHSH and CDR2 is LQKENI. There are 14 residues in the CDR3. CDR3 protein: CASSPGGPGNTIYF. The CDR3 DNA follows: TGTGCCAGCTCACCAGGGGGGCCTGGAAACACCATATATTTT.

The chain recombines TRBV2 with TRBJ1-2; D unresolved. Germline CDR1 and CDR2: SNHLY and FYNNEI. V gave up 5 bases and J gave up 0 bases, with 16 bases separating them. The CDR3 contains 16 residues. The CDR3 here is CASSFTAGETNYGYTF. CDR3 coding DNA: TGTGCCAGCAGTTTCACAGCAGGAGAAACTAACTATGGCTACACCTTC. Full variable domain (missing parts from reference TRBV2 and TRBJ1-2): EPEVTQTPSHQVTQMGQEVILRCVPISNHLYFYWYRQILGQKVEFLVSFYNNEISEKSEIFDDQFSVERPDGSNFTLKIRSTKLEDSAMYFCASSFTAGETNYGYTFGSGTRLTVV.

The rearrangement links TRBV7-2 to TRBJ1-5; tentative D call: TRBD1 (6 bases). With 5 bases removed from V and 6 bases from J, the gap between germline ends came to 14 bases. From germline, CDR1 is SGHTA and CDR2 FQGNSA. The CDR3 length is 14 residues. CDR3: CASSEGGKPQPQHF. The CDR3 DNA reads as TGTGCCAGCAGCGAGGGGGGTAAGCCTCAGCCCCAGCATTTT.

The chain links TRBV5-5 to TRBJ2-3, with no clear D. V lost 0 bases, J lost 2 bases, and 13 bases lay in between. Germline values: CDR1 SGHKS, CDR2 YYEKEE (reference sequence). The CDR3 is 16 residues long. The CDR3 protein is CASSLGAPLFTDTQYF. The CDR3 DNA reads as TGTGCCAGCAGCTTGGGGGCGCCTCTCTTCACAGATACGCAGTATTTT.

The CDR3 reads CASSQDRRAGGPRTGELFF. The CDR3 DNA is TGTGCCAGCAGCCAAGATAGAAGAGCGGGGGGGCCGAGAACCGGGGAGCTGTTTTTT. The chain carries TRBV3-1 (or the pseudogene TRBV3-2) and TRBJ2-2; 10 positions agree with TRBD2. The V segment lost 0 bases and the J segment 5 bases; nucleotides outside the gene matches: 12. The CDR3 has 19 amino acids. The germline CDR1 and CDR2 sequences are LGHDT and YNNKEL (reference sequence).

The chain has TRBV9 and TRBJ1-1; tentatively, D is TRBD1 (6 bases). V was cut by 4 bases and J by 2 bases, with 9 bases left in between. The CDR3 is 13 residues long. CDR1 is SGDLS, CDR2 YYNGEE, per germline. The CDR3, as DNA: TGTGCCAGCAGCCCAGGGGAAAACACTGAAGCTTTCTTT. It specifies CASSPGENTEAFF.